A selection of T cell receptor beta chains follows, all from one sample in a study of T cells expressing NK-cell markers. Reanalyzing the 5' RACE reads, TCRdb keeps one entry per CDR3 protein, without DNA. Seen in this sample are some 16,000 distinct CDR3 sequences; the ten most common clones hold 59%. Source material: blood T cells: a sorted CD56 or NKG2C T cell subset, CD4+ or CD8+ T cells, or bulk PBMC T cells (not recorded which). These receptors all stem from a man between 18 and 69 years old in good health. Each CDR3 is given with its conserved first and last residue. A row's size may be missing; if present it is once, few, many or a size class.

>TRBV20-1|.|TRBJ2-1
CSATPRTSGAYNEQFF
>TRBV5-1|.|TRBJ2-3
CASSFGGAGTDTQYF
>TRBV20-1|.|TRBJ2-1
CSALAGDEQFF
>TRBV12-3/TRBV12-4|.|TRBJ2-5
CASSLGLARYQETQYF
>TRBV2|.|TRBJ2-3
CAVETYSTDTQYF
>TRBV5-1|.|TRBJ2-2
CASSLAQGETGELFF
>TRBV20-1|.|TRBJ1-4
CSARQGWGEKLFF
>TRBV7-2|.|TRBJ2-3
CASTLTGDTQYF
>TRBV5-1|.|TRBJ2-7
CASSFIDSASYEQYF
>TRBV29-1|medium-sized|TRBJ2-7
CSVEDWLSYEQYF
>TRBV27|.|TRBJ1-1
CASSFSGGRGTEAFF
>TRBV4-2|.|TRBJ1-4
CASSQDPVGGSTNEKLFF
>TRBV11-1|.|TRBJ2-3
CASKGGSFPDTQYF
>TRBV20-1|.|TRBJ1-6
CSAGGDSNSPLHF
>TRBV4-1|.|TRBJ2-5
CASSHLQAGVETQYF
>TRBV12-3/TRBV12-4|.|TRBJ2-7
CASSSRLAGAVYEQYF
>TRBV12-3/TRBV12-4|.|TRBJ2-1
CASSKTGGGYEQFF
>TRBV15|.|TRBJ2-7
CATSRALAPYEQYF
>TRBV10-3|.|TRBJ1-3
CAISESGTSGNTIYF
>TRBV14|.|TRBJ2-7
CASSQDHVPLAGNYEQYF
>TRBV4-2|.|TRBJ1-2
CASSQEFYGYTF
>TRBV12-3/TRBV12-4|.|TRBJ2-6
CASSWEASGANVLTF
>TRBV20-1|.|TRBJ2-7
CSARDVTSGSYEQYF
>TRBV29-1|.|TRBJ2-1
CSVGGYRGTYNEQFF
>TRBV24-1|.|TRBJ2-1
CATSDCGQGNCDEQFF
>TRBV5-5|.|TRBJ2-2
CASSQWQTANTGELFF
>TRBV5-5|.|TRBJ2-7
CASSFDRGLYEQYF
>TRBV20-1|.|TRBJ2-7
CSAGGAGALNYEQYF
>TRBV7-9|.|TRBJ1-5
CASSSTGTFNQPQHF
>TRBV12-3/TRBV12-4|medium-sized|TRBJ2-2
CASSWGESAAGELFF
>TRBV10-3|.|TRBJ2-1
CAISESTSGRRSSYNEQFF
>TRBV7-2|.|TRBJ2-5
CASSFTGTQETQYF